Here is one T cell receptor (beta chain) with its context. The data are from a study of OX40 agonist ivuxolimab in advanced cancers. Only in-frame clones appear in the TCRdb table, and some are missing; sequencing was by immunoSEQ multiplex PCR. The sample records about 12,000 clones, 90% being singletons. Germline CDR1 and CDR2: LNHDA and SQIVND (reference sequence). The CDR3 consists of 14 residues. With 6 bases clipped from V and 2 bases from J, the junction kept 3 bases outside the gene matches. Sequenced here: CD4+ or CD8+ T cells sorted from blood, sampled in a trial of the OX40 agonist ivuxolimab. The receptor comes from an adult with an advanced solid tumor such as melanoma, head and neck, liver or kidney cancer. V is TRBV19 and J is TRBJ2-2; TRBD2 matches at 7 bases. The chain's CDR3 is CASSRGDNTGELFF. DNA for the CDR3: TGTGCCAGTAGCCGGGGGGATAACACCGGGGAGCTGTTTTTT.